Only one count was recorded for the clone carrying this TCR beta chain. The sample originates from a study of brain T cells in children with intractable seizures. This CDR3 contains 17 residues. In germline, CDR1 is SEHNR, CDR2 FQNEAQ (reference sequence). Between the trimmed V and J ends, which lost 2 bases and 4 bases, there was a span of 20 bases. Time point here: blood from clinic visit 5 months post-surgery; TSC patient then seizure free. Before surgery, patients took at least one anti-epileptic drug. Assay used: immunoSEQ multiplex PCR; TCRdb lists only in-frame clones, some missing. The sample holds about 320,000 clones, about 94% seen once.

The rearrangement joins TRBV7-9 to TRBJ1-2; no reliable D call. The TCR comes from a boy less than two years old with tuberous sclerosis and intractable seizures. Specimen: peripheral blood, collected more than 4 months after surgery. The CDR3 sequence: CASSLPIRHPDPYGYTF. DNA for the CDR3: TGTGCCAGCAGCTTACCAATTAGACACCCCGATCCCTATGGCTACACCTTC.